A single TCR beta chain is shown here with its context. The data are from a study of regulatory T cells in long-lasting Graves disease. This CDR3 has 16 residues. Germline V gene data show CDR1 as DFQATT and CDR2 as SNEGSKA (reference sequence). V dropped 5 bases and J dropped 5 bases, with 21 bases sitting between them. Documented time point: persistent/refractory GD, antithyroid drugs over 5 years with positive TRAb. The TCR library was made from RNA that had been extracted from PBMCs in TRIzol. CDR3-region Arm-PCR and iRepertoire HTBI primers produced the TCR beta libraries. TCRdb processed the multiplex PCR reads anew with MiXCR; each CDR3 protein has one entry. The repertoire holds about 470,000 distinct CDR3 sequences, with around 21% as singletons.

Sequenced here: peripheral blood mononuclear cells (PBMCs), sampled when the disease was refractory, from a patient treated with antithyroid drugs. The chain carries TRBV20-1 and TRBJ2-2, with D possibly being TRBD2 (7 bases). This receptor was taken from a female donor with Graves disease. CDR3 DNA sequence: TGCAGTGCTCGACGGACAGAGGGGAGGGCGACCGGGGAGCTGTTTTTT. Encoded protein: CSARRTEGRATGELFF.